The T cell receptor (beta chain) under discussion was sequenced for a study of T cell repertoires in cytomegalovirus infection. As for the study in general: Through public TCR beta signatures, both CMV infection and matching HLA type were indicated.

MiXCR, run by TCRdb on the reads, gives a single entry per CDR3 protein. The sample includes roughly 310,000 distinct CDR3 sequences, around a sixth of them seen just once. Study results and limitations: The study found HLA-C-restricted CMV-specific TCR beta clonotypes dominating the ex vivo response. Using cumulative public TCR beta family frequency, the authors identified those who carried CMV together with the relevant HLA.

Comments on this clonotype: The antigen is not known. Sequence at one end of the junction differs from germline and may be a read error.

CDR3 length: 13 amino acids. Germline loops: CDR1 SNHLY, CDR2 FYNNEI. The sequencing sample was made of PBMCs. The receptor's source is a human donor in good health (CMV status not recorded). Some clones in this sample may be carry-over from other donors' samples. V gene TRBV2 combines with J gene TRBJ1-2; no definite D call. DNA of the CDR3: TGTGCCAGCAGTGAAGGGTCAGGTCGGGCCATAAGATTC. Its translation is CASSEGSGRAIRF.